The TCR beta chain described here comes from a study of blood T cell repertoires in COVID-19. Between the trimmed V and J ends, which lost 7 bases and 1 base, there was a span of 16 bases. The CDR3 has 15 residues. In germline, CDR1 is SNHLY, CDR2 FYNNEI. Original processing notes: Amplifying reference gene primers gave estimates of nucleated cell counts. The assay was immunoSEQ multiplex PCR, and TCRdb's table has in-frame clones only and misses some. That table is the source of V, J and clone size, and D and trimming were worked out from the DNA. The sample lists 250,000 to 300,000 clones, 81% occurring once.

The chain employs TRBV2 and TRBJ1-1, with TRBD1 as a possible D gene (5 bases). The receptor was derived from a woman between 55 and 75 years old with active or convalescent COVID-19. Sequencing was done on a sample of peripheral blood. The CDR3 loop is CASKVIWGENTEAFF. CDR3 coding DNA: TGTGCCAGCAAAGTGATATGGGGGGAGAACACTGAAGCTTTCTTT.